This T cell receptor beta chain was recovered during a study of T cells in Graves' hyperthyroidism and ophthalmopathy (dated by TCRdb to between 2017 and 2020). In terms of the full investigation: Peripheral blood samples were taken at initial diagnosis, before any treatment was given. Following sampling, methimazole starting at 30 mg daily was given to hyperthyroidism patients, and high-dose intravenous methylprednisolone was given to ophthalmopathy patients. The roughly 91 discovery patients were randomly divided into training and test sets at a 7:3 ratio. A discovery cohort of roughly 96 patients, 43 with Graves' ophthalmopathy and 55 to 60 with stable Graves' hyperthyroidism, was used to find distinguishing TCR V-J signatures. According to the paper, TCR Vbeta CDR3 sequencing was carried out on about 140 peripheral blood samples, which came from fewer than 50 ophthalmopathy, 80 or so hyperthyroidism and around 17 progressor patients. In more than 5 Graves' hyperthyroidism patients, the study also compared T-cell repertoires from thyroid tissue with T-cell repertoires from blood. Prospective prediction of ophthalmopathy was tested in an independent validation cohort consisting of 18 hyperthyroidism patients and 15 to 17 patients who later progressed to ophthalmopathy. What the study reported, not specific to this receptor: Most expanded thyroid clonotypes (frequency above 0.001) were also detected in blood, suggesting blood repertoires may reflect thyroid immune responses. A 13 V-J signature model separated ophthalmopathy from stable hyperthyroidism, with nearly 90% sensitivity and roughly 84% specificity in cross-validation and 80%/75% in testing. During validation, the model predicted progression to ophthalmopathy a median of about 6.5 months ahead of onset, with around 65% sensitivity and 72% to 80% specificity. Sample size was not statistically predetermined, and investigators were not blinded to group allocation.

Hyperthyroidism patients were newly diagnosed, had a disease duration of under 2 months, and were aged 18 to 65 years. The study excluded patients with uncontrolled infections, other autoimmune diseases, pregnancy or lactation. Diagnoses relied on clinical symptoms, serum thyroxine and TRAb, thyroid ultrasound and orbital computed tomography. Blood from progressor patients was collected at the time of first diagnosis with hyperthyroidism, before any ophthalmopathy symptoms had appeared. PBMCs were separated from over 9 ml of fresh peripheral blood using Ficoll-Paque density gradient centrifugation. Progressor patients were defined as those initially diagnosed with Graves' hyperthyroidism in whom ophthalmopathy developed during follow-up. Total RNA was extracted using Trizol reagent, and RNA quality was assessed on an Agilent 2100 Bioanalyzer. This clonotype was recorded a few times. The antigen this receptor binds is unknown. No much larger clonotype is one base removed from it; base qualities were not supplied.

The TCR beta CDR3 regions were amplified from the RNA transcripts. The first round of RT-PCR for the TCR CDR3 was performed with the HTBI primer set and the Qiagen OneStep RT-PCR kit. A second multiplex PCR round built the libraries, followed by size selection and purification. The libraries were sequenced on an Illumina HiSeq2000 using paired-end 100 bp reads. Per the source publication's procedure: SOAPnuke was used to process the raw data, throwing out any read that contained adapters or uncalled bases, had a mean Phred below 15, or lacked an exact constant-primer or identifier match. High-quality paired reads were merged using COPE v1.2.5, and each unique nucleotide sequence was defined as a clonotype. MiTCR v1.1 was used to align the clonotypes against IMGT TRBV, TRBD and TRBJ reference segments. The analysis included only V-J combinations with a frequency above 0.0001, which together covered 99.2% of the repertoires. A TCS score was defined as the ratio between F50 (clonal expansion) and ExV (chaos), using BLOSUM62-based TCRdist between CDR3 peptides within each V-J. Welch's t-statistics and random forest reduced 500 to 550 V-J features to 13, which were used in a naive Bayes classifier (R e1071). TCRdb reran the public reads through fastp at Q25 and MiXCR, keeping productive beta chains. Entries are consolidated by CDR3 protein sequence, retaining the most common genes and DNA. None of the V and J calls come from the authors' own analysis; TCRdb made them. The table for this sample lists roughly 580,000 distinct CDR3 sequences; approximately 15% of them were counted only once. Almost 6% of the sample comes from the top ten.

The receptor was isolated from a woman in her 30s with Graves' hyperthyroidism that later progressed to Graves' ophthalmopathy. The sample consisted of blood.

The nucleotide sequence reads TGCAGCGTGGGGGACAGTGGCCGAGAGACCCAGTACTTC. Protein translation: CSVGDSGRETQYF. The sequence is built from TRBV29-1 and TRBJ2-5, with 7 bases matching TRBD1. V has 6 bases trimmed and J has 4 bases trimmed; junction bases matching no gene number 8. The CDR3 numbers 13 residues from cysteine through phenylalanine. Only the CDR3 region is kept as DNA, spanning 39 bases read in frame from base 1. CDR1 SQVTM and CDR2 ANQGSEA are derived from the germline V gene.